A selection of T cell receptor beta chains follows, all from one sample in a study of cytotoxic CD8 clonotypes in ibrutinib-treated CLL. Profiled with immunoSEQ multiplex PCR; TCRdb holds only in-frame clones, not every one. The sample shows about 60,000 clones, roughly 54% of them seen only once. Sequencing was performed on PBMCs, taken at disease progression, from a patient treated with ibrutinib. These receptors came from a human donor with chronic lymphocytic leukemia. Each CDR3 is given with its conserved first and last residue. A D gene is named only where the DNA matches it firmly. A clone size is listed for some rows: how often the clone was seen (once, few, many), or a class if it is expanded.

>TRBJ2-7|TRBV11-3|once|-
TGTGCCAGCAGCTTAGAAGCAGGGGTAAGGTACGAGCAGTACTTC
CASSLEAGVRYEQYF
>TRBJ1-6|TRBV18|-|-
TGTGCCAGCTCACCAGGGCCGGACGATCTGACCCTCCACTTT
CASSPGPDDLTLHF
>TRBJ1-6|TRBV6-1|-|TRBD1
TGTGCCAGCAGCGAGACAGGGGGCAATTCACCCCTCCACTTT
CASSETGGNSPLHF
>TRBJ2-1|TRBV11-3|-|TRBD1
TGTGCCAGCAGCTTGGCAACAGGGGGCTCCTACAATGAGCAGTTCTTC
CASSLATGGSYNEQFF
>TRBJ2-5|TRBV5-5|-|-
TGTGCCAGCAGCTTGTATGTCGGCGGAGAGACCCAGTACTTC
CASSLYVGGETQYF
>TRBJ2-1|TRBV7-3|once|-
TGTGCCAGCAGCCCTCAGGGCTCCTACAATGAGCAGTTCTTC
CASSPQGSYNEQFF
>TRBJ2-7|TRBV18|many|-
TGTGCCAGCTCACTGACAGAAAGATCCTCCTACGAGCAGTACTTC
CASSLTERSSYEQYF
>TRBJ2-1|TRBV30|-|-
TGTGCCTGGAACAGGGCTACTGAGCAGTTCTTC
CAWNRATEQFF
>TRBJ2-7|TRBV5-6|-|-
TGTGCCAGCAGCTTTCAGGCAGGTTCGACCTACGAGCAGTACTTC
CASSFQAGSTYEQYF
>TRBJ1-1|TRBV6-1|-|-
TGTGCCAGCCCTCTTGACGAGATGAACACTGAAGCTTTCTTT
CASPLDEMNTEAFF
>TRBJ1-5|TRBV28|few|-
TGTGCCAGCAGCCAGGCCGAGGGATATCAGCCCCAGCATTTT
CASSQAEGYQPQHF
>TRBJ1-2|TRBV2|many|-
TGTGCCAGCAGTCCCGAGATAGACTATGGCTACACCTTC
CASSPEIDYGYTF
>TRBJ2-3|TRBV29-1|once|TRBD2
TGCAGCGCCCGGCCGGAGAGCGGGGGGGCGAACACAGATACGCAGTATTTT
CSARPESGGANTDTQYF
>TRBJ2-7|TRBV28|once|-
TGTGCCAGCTTTACAAGGGGCCCCTCCTACGAGCAGTACTTC
CASFTRGPSYEQYF
>TRBJ2-7|TRBV2|-|-
TGTGCCAGCAGTGAGTGGCAGTGGGGTAGCTACGAGCAGTACTTC
CASSEWQWGSYEQYF
>TRBJ2-3|TRBV30|-|-
TGTGCCTGGAGTGTCGGGGTAGCTGGCACAGATACGCAGTATTTT
CAWSVGVAGTDTQYF
>TRBJ2-7|TRBV30|few|-
TGTGCCTGGAGTTACTCCTCCTACGAGCAGTACTTC
CAWSYSSYEQYF
>TRBJ1-1|TRBV5-1|-|-
TGCGCCAGCAGCTTGGTTGTGGGGGCGTTGATCACTGAAGCTTTCTTT
CASSLVVGALITEAFF
>TRBJ1-5|TRBV19|few|TRBD1
TGTGCCAGTAGTGATCCTTGGGGGACAGGGGGCATGGCAAGACAGCCCCAGCATTTT
CASSDPWGTGGMARQPQHF
>TRBJ2-7|TRBV28|-|-
TGTGCCAGCAGTTTATATGGCGGATCCTACGAGCAGTACTTC
CASSLYGGSYEQYF
>TRBJ2-1|TRBV11-2|few|TRBD1
TGTGCCAGCAGCTTAGGCTCGGGGCAGGGGGTCTCAGAGCAGTTCTTC
CASSLGSGQGVSEQFF
>TRBJ1-5|TRBV7-9|few|-
TGTGCCAGCAGCTTAGGTCAGATCACCCAGCCCCAGCATTTT
CASSLGQITQPQHF
>TRBJ1-1|TRBV7-9|few|-
TGTGCCAGCAGCGTAATGCTGGCAGGGAATAACGAAGCTTTCTTT
CASSVMLAGNNEAFF
>TRBJ1-5|TRBV2|few|TRBD1
TGTGCCAGCAGTGTCGGGACAGGGGCCCAGCCCCAGCATTTT
CASSVGTGAQPQHF
>TRBJ2-7|TRBV7-9|-|-
TGTGCCAGCAGCATCGGACCCTACGAGCAGTACTTC
CASSIGPYEQYF
>TRBJ2-3|TRBV5-1|-|TRBD1
TGCGCCAGCAGCTTGGAGGGGACAGTCACAGATACGCAGTATTTT
CASSLEGTVTDTQYF
>TRBJ2-1|TRBV28|-|-
TGTGCCAGCAGTTTTAGGGCAGACCCGTTCTTC
CASSFRADPFF
>TRBJ2-7|TRBV6-5|once|TRBD1
TGTGCCAGCAGTGCCGGGGGACAGGGGGCCCACGAGCAGTACTTC
CASSAGGQGAHEQYF
>TRBJ1-1|TRBV5-4|once|-
TGTGCCAGCAGCTCACCTAGTGTTGAAGCTTTCTTT
CASSSPSVEAFF
>TRBJ1-2|TRBV2|-|-
TGTGCCAGCAGTGAAGGTTTTGTGGGTCTTAGCTATGGCTACACCTTC
CASSEGFVGLSYGYTF
>TRBJ2-3|TRBV4-1|few|-
TGCGCCAGCAGTCTGGACAGTCTGGAGTCTGATACGCAGTATTTT
CASSLDSLESDTQYF
>TRBJ2-7|TRBV7-2|-|-
TGTGCCAGCAGCTTAGTAGGGTTTTCGGACGAGCAGTACTTC
CASSLVGFSDEQYF
>TRBJ2-2|TRBV4-2|-|TRBD2
TGTGCCAGCAGCCACGAACCGGGACTAGCGGGAGGGTGGTACACCGGGGAGCTGTTTTTT
CASSHEPGLAGGWYTGELFF
>TRBJ2-1|TRBV6-5|-|TRBD2
TGTGCCAGCAGTTACGCGGGACTAGCGGACAATGAGCAGTTCTTC
CASSYAGLADNEQFF
>TRBJ2-7|TRBV5-1|-|-
TGCGCCAGCAGCTTAACAGGGCACTCCTACGAGCAGTACTTC
CASSLTGHSYEQYF
>TRBJ2-1|TRBV5-1|once|-
TGCGCCAGCAGCCCCACAGGGAATGAGCAGTTCTTC
CASSPTGNEQFF
>TRBJ1-5|TRBV5-4|-|-
TGTGCCAGCAGCTTGGACTACAATCAGCCCCAGCATTTT
CASSLDYNQPQHF
>TRBJ2-1|TRBV19|-|TRBD2
TGTGCCAGTAGTATGCTAGCGGCCTCCTACAATGAGCAGTTCTTC
CASSMLAASYNEQFF
>TRBJ2-5|TRBV7-6|-|TRBD2
TGTGCCAGCAGCTGGACTAGCGGGGCTAAAGAGACCCAGTACTTC
CASSWTSGAKETQYF
>TRBJ2-6|TRBV19|-|-
TGTGCCAGTAGTACCGCGCCCTTGAGGGCTGGGGCCAACGTCCTGACTTTC
CASSTAPLRAGANVLTF
>TRBJ1-2|TRBV6-1|-|-
TGTGCCAGCACCACGGACAGCTCTACCTATGGCTACACCTTC
CASTTDSSTYGYTF
>TRBJ2-2|TRBV7-2|-|TRBD2
TGTGCCAGCAGAGCGACTAGCGGTACTACCGGGGAGCTGTTTTTT
CASRATSGTTGELFF
>TRBJ2-1|TRBV7-3|-|-
TGTGCCAGCAGCTCGACCCTCGGGGACAATGAGCAGTTCTTC
CASSSTLGDNEQFF
>TRBJ2-5|TRBV4-1|-|-
TGCGCCAGCAGCCAAGGGTTAGGGACCGGAGAGACCCAGTACTTC
CASSQGLGTGETQYF
>TRBJ2-7|TRBV7-2|-|-
TGTGCCAGCAGCTGGTCCGGAGCGGCCGCCTACGAGCAGTACTTC
CASSWSGAAAYEQYF
>TRBJ1-2|TRBV25-1|-|-
TGTGCCAGCAGGGGGGACACCGGCTACACCTTC
CASRGDTGYTF
>TRBJ1-1|TRBV5-1|-|-
TGCGCCAGCAGCTTGAACCATGATTATTTCGGCAACAACACTGAAGCTTTCTTT
CASSLNHDYFGNNTEAFF
>TRBJ2-7|TRBV19|few|TRBD2
TGTGCCAGTAGTACAGAACTAGCGGGAGGGACGTACGAGCAGTACTTC
CASSTELAGGTYEQYF